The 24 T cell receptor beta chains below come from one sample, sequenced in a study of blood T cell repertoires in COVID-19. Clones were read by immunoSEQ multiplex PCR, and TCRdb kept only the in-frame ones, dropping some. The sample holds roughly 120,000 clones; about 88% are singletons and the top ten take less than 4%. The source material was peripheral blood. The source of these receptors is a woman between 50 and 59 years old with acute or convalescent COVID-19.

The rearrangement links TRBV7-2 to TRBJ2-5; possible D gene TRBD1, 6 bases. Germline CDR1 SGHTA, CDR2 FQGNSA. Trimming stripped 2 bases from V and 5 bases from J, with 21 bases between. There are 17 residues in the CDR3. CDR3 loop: CASSLRSVGRGWETQYF. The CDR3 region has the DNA TGTGCCAGCAGCTTACGCTCAGTGGGCAGGGGCTGGGAGACCCAGTACTTC.

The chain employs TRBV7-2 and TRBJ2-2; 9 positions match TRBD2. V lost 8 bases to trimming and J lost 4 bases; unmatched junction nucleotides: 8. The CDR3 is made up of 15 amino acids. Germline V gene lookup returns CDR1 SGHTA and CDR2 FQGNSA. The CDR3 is CASSLAGRGTGELFF. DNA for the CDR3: TGTGCCAGCTCCCTAGCGGGGCGAGGCACCGGGGAGCTGTTTTTT.

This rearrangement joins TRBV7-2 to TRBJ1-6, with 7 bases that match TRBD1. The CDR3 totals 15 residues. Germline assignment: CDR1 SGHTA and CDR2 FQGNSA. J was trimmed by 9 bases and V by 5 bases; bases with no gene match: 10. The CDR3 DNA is TGTGCCAGCAGCCAACAGCGACAGGGAGGTTCACCCCTCCACTTT. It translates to CASSQQRQGGSPLHF.

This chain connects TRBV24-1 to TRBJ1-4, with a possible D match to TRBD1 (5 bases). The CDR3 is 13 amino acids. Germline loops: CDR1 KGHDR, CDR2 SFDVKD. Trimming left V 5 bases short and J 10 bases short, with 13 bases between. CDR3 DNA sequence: TGTGCCACCAGTGGCGGGGGTTCAGGAAAACTGTTTTTT. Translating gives CATSGGGSGKLFF.

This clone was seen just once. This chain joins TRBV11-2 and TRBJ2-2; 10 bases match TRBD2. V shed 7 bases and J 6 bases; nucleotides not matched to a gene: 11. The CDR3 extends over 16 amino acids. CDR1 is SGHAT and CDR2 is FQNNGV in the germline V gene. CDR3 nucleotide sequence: TGTGCCAGCACCGTAGTAGCGGGAGGAAAAGCCGGGGAGCTGTTTTTT. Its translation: CASTVVAGGKAGELFF.

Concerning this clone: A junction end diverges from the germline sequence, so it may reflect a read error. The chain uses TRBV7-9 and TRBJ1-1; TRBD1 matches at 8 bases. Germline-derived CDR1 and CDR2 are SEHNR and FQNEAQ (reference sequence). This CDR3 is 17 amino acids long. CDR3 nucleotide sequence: TGTGCCGGCAGCAACACCGTGGGGACAGGAGTGAACACTGAAGCTTTCTTT. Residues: CAGSNTVGTGVNTEAFF. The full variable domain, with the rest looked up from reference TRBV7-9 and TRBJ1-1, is DTGVSQNPRHKITKRGQNVTFRCDPISEHNRLYWYRQTLGQGPEFLTYFQNEAQLEKSRLLSDRFSAERPKGSFSTLEIQRTEQGDSAMYLCAGSNTVGTGVNTEAFFGQGTRLTVV.

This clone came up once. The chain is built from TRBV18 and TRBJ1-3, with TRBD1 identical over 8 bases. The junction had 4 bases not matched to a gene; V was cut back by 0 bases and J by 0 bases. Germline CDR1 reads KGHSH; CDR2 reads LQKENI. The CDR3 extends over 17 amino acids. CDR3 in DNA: TGTGCCAGCTCACCACCCGGGACAGGCGACTCTGGAAACACCATATATTTT. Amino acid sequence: CASSPPGTGDSGNTIYF. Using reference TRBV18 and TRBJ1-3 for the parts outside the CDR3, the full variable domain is NAGVMQNPRHLVRRRGQEARLRCSPMKGHSHVYWYRQLPEEGLKFMVYLQKENIIDESGMPKERFSAEFPKEGPSILRIQQVVRGDSAAYFCASSPPGTGDSGNTIYFGEGSWLTVV.

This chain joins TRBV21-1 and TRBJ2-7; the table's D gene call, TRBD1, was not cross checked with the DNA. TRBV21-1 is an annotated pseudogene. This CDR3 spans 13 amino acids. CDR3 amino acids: CASSKGGLYEQYF. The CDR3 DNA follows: TGTGCCAGCAGCAAAGGGGGGCTCTACGAGCAGTACTTC.

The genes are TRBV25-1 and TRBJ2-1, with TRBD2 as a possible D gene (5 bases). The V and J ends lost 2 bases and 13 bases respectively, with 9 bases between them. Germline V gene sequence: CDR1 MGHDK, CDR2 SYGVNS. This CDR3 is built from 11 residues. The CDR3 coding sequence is TGTGCCAGCAGTGAACCGGGGATTCAGTTCTTC. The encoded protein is CASSEPGIQFF.

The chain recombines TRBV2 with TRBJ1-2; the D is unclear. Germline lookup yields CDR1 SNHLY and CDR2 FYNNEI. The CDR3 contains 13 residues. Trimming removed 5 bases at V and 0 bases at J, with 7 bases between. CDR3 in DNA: TGTGCCAGCAGTTTAGAGGCTAACTATGGCTACACCTTC. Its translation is CASSLEANYGYTF.

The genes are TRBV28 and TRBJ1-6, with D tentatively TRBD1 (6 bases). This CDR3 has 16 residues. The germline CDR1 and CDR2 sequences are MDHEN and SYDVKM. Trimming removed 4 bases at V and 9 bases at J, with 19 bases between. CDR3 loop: CASSSLRGGGGSPLHF. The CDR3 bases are TGTGCCAGCAGTTCCCTGAGGGGGGGAGGAGGTTCACCCCTCCACTTT.

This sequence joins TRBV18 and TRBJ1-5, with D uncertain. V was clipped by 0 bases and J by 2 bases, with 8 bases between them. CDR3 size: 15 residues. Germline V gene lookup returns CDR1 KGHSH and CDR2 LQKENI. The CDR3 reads CASSPPGSGNQPQHF. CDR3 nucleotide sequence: TGTGCCAGCTCACCACCGGGCTCGGGCAATCAGCCCCAGCATTTT. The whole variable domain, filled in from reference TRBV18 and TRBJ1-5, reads NAGVMQNPRHLVRRRGQEARLRCSPMKGHSHVYWYRQLPEEGLKFMVYLQKENIIDESGMPKERFSAEFPKEGPSILRIQQVVRGDSAAYFCASSPPGSGNQPQHFGDGTRLSIL.

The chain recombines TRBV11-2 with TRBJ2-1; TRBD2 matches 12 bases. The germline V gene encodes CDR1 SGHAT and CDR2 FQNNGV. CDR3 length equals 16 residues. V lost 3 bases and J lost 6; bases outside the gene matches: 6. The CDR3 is CASSFPGGLAGNEQFF. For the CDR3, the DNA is TGTGCCAGCAGCTTCCCGGGGGGACTAGCGGGCAATGAGCAGTTCTTC.

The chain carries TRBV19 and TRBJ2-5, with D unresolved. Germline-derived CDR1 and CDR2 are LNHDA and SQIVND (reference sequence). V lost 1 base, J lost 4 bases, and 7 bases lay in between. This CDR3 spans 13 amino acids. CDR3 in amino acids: CASSIASRETQYF. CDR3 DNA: TGTGCCAGTAGTATAGCGAGTCGAGAGACCCAGTACTTC.

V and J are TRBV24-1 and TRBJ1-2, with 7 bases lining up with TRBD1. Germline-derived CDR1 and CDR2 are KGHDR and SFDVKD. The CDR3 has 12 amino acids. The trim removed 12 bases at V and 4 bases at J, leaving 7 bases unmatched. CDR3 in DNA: TGTGCCCGGGGCAGGGGGAGCTATGGCTACACCTTC. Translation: CARGRGSYGYTF.

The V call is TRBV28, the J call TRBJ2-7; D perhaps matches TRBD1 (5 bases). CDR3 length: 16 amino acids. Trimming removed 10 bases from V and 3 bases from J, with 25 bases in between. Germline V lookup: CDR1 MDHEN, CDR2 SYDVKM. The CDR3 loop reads CATKGARTTARYEQYF. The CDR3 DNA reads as TGTGCCACCAAAGGGGCACGGACCACCGCACGCTACGAGCAGTACTTC.

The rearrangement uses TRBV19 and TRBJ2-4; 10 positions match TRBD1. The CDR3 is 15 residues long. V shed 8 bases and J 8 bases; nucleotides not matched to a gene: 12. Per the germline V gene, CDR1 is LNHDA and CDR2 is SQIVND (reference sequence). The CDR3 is CASSQGGDRGDIQYF. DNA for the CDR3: TGTGCCAGTTCCCAAGGAGGGGACAGGGGTGACATTCAGTACTTC.

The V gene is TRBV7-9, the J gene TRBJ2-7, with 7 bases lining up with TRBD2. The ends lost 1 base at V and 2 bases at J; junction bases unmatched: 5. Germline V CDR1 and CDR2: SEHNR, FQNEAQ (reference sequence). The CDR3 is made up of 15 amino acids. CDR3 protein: CASSLGGRAPYEQYF. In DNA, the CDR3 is TGTGCCAGCAGCTTAGGGGGGAGGGCCCCCTACGAGCAGTACTTC.

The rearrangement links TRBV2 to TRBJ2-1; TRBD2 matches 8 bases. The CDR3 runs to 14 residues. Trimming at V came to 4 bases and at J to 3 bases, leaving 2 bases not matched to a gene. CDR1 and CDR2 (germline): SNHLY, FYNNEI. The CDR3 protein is CASSASGRYNEQFF. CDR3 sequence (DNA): TGTGCCAGCAGTGCTAGCGGGCGCTACAATGAGCAGTTCTTC.

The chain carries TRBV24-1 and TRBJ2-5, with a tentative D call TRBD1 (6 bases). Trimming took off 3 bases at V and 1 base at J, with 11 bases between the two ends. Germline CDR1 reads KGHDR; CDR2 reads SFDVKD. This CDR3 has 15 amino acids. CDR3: CATSDPRTVQETQYF. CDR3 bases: TGTGCCACCAGTGATCCAAGGACAGTCCAAGAGACCCAGTACTTC.

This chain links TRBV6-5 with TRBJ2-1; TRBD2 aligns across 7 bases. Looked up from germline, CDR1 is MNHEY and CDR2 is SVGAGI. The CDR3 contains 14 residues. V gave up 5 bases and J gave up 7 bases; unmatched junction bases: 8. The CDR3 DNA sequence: TGTGCCAGCAGTAGGGCGGGAGATAGAAATGAGCAGTTCTTC. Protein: CASSRAGDRNEQFF.

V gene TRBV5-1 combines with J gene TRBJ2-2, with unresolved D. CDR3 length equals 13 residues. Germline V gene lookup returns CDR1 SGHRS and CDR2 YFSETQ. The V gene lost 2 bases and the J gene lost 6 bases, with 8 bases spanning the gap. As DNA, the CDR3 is TGCGCCAGCAGCTTCCGAGCTCCCGGGGAGCTGTTTTTT. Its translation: CASSFRAPGELFF.

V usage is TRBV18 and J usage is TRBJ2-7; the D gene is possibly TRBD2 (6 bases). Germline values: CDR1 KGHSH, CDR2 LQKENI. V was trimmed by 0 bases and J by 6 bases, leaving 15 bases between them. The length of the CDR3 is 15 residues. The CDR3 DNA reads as TGTGCCAGCTCACCACCCCGGGCCGCGGAGGGCGAGCAGTACTTC. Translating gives CASSPPRAAEGEQYF.

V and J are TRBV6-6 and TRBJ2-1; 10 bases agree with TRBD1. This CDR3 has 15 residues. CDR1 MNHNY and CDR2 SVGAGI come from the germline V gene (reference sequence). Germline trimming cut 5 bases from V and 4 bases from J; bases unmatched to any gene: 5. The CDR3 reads CASSRRTGGYNEQFF. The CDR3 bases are TGTGCCAGCAGTCGCCGGACAGGGGGTTACAATGAGCAGTTCTTC.